This T cell receptor (beta chain) was identified during a study of molecular identifiers for immune sequencing clone quantification. Regarding the study as a whole: Underestimation of highly expanded clone sizes could arise where identical TCR molecules share a barcode.

A word on this clonotype: Its matching antigen is unknown.

TCRdb called the PCR reads again in MiXCR, with one record for every CDR3 protein. The table lists 85,000 to 130,000 distinct CDR3 sequences, around 33% of them singletons. V dropped 4 bases and J dropped 3; count of bases not matched to a gene: 2. Germline V gene sequence: CDR1 SEHNR, CDR2 FQNEAQ (reference sequence). The CDR3 spans 14 residues. The TCR comes from a human donor in good health. Some libraries in this study had Jurkat cell RNA spiked in. This chain links TRBV7-9 with TRBJ2-5, with TRBD2 matching over 10 bases. Specimen: naive CD8+ T cells from blood, with Jurkat cell RNA spiked in. Subset described: FACS-sorted CD8+CD4-CCR7+CD45RA+ naive T cells. In DNA, the CDR3 is TGTGCCAGCAGCTGGACTAGCGGTAAAGAGACCCAGTACTTC. Amino acid sequence: CASSWTSGKETQYF.